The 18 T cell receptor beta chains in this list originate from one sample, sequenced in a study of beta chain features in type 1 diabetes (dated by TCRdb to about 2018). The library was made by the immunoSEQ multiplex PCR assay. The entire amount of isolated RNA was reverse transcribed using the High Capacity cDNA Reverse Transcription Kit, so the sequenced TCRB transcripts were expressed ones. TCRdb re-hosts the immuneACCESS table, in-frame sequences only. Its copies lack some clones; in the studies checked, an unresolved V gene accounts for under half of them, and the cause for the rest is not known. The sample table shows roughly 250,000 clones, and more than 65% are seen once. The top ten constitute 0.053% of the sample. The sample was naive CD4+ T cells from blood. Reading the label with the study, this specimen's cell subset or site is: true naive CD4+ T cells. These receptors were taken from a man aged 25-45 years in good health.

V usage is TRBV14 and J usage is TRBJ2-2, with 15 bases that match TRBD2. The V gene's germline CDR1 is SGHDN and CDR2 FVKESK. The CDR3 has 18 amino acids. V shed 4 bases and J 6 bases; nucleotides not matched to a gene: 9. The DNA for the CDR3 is TGTGCCAGCAGCCCCCTAGGACTAGCGGGAGGGCCATCCGGGGAGCTGTTTTTT. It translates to CASSPLGLAGGPSGELFF.

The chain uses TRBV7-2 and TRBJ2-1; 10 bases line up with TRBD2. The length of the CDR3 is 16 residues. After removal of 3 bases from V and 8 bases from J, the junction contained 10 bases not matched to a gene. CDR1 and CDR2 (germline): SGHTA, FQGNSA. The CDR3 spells CASSLAGTSAFDEQFF. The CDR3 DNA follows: TGTGCCAGCAGCTTGGCCGGGACTAGCGCTTTTGATGAGCAGTTCTTC.

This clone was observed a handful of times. The DNA of the CDR3 is TGTGCCAGCAGTTTATCCAAGGACATTCAGTACTTC. This encodes CASSLSKDIQYF. This chain links TRBV28 with TRBJ2-4; D is unresolved. The CDR3 has 12 residues. Trimming took 1 base from V and 8 from J, leaving 6 bases between them. Germline loops: CDR1 MDHEN, CDR2 SYDVKM.

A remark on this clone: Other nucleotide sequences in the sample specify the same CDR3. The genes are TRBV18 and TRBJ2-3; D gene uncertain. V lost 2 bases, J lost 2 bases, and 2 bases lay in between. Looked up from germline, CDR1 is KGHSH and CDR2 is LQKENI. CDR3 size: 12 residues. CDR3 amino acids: CASSPSTDTQYF. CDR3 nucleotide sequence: TGTGCCAGCTCACCATCCACAGATACGCAGTATTTT.

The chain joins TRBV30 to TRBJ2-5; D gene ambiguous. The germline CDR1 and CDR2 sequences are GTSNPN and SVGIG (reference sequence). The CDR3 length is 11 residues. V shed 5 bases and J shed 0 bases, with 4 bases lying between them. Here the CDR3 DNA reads TGTGCCTGGCTAAACCAAGAGACCCAGTACTTC. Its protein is CAWLNQETQYF.

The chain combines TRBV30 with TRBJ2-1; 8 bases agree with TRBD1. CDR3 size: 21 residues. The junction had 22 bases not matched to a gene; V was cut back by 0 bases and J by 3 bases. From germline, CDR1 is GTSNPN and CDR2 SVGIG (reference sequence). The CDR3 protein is CAWSVLLGTGSPKAFYNEQFF. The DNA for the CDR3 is TGTGCCTGGAGTGTACTTCTAGGGACAGGCTCACCAAAAGCCTTCTACAATGAGCAGTTCTTC.

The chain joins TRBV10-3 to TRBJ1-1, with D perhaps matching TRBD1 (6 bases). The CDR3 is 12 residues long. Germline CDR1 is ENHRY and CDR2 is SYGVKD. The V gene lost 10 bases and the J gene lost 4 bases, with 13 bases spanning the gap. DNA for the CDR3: TGTGCCACCCAGGGGACTGGCACTGAAGCTTTCTTT. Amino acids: CATQGTGTEAFF.

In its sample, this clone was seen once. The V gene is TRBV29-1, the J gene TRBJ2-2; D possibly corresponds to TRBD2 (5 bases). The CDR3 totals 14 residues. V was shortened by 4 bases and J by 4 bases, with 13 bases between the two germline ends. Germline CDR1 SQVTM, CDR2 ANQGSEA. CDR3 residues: CSVAPFGGTGELFF. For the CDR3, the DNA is TGCAGCGTTGCCCCGTTTGGAGGCACCGGGGAGCTGTTTTTT.

The CDR3 DNA sequence: TGCGCCAGCAGCCAGATAAATGAGCAGTTCTTC. Translated: CASSQINEQFF. The chain uses TRBV5-1 and TRBJ2-1, with unresolved D. Deletions cut 4 bases from V and 7 bases from J, with 6 bases between. CDR1 is SGHRS and CDR2 is YFSETQ in the germline V gene. The CDR3 is 11 amino acids.

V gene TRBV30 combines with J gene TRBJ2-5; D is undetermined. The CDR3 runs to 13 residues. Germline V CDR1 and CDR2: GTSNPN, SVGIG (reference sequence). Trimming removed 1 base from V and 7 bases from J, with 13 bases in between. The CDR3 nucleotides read TGTGCCTGGAGTGAGGCGAGACTGGGGACCCAGTACTTC. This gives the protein CAWSEARLGTQYF. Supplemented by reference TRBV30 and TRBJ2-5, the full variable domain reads SQTIHQWPATLVQPVGSPLSLECTVEGTSNPNLYWYRQAAGRGLQLLFYSVGIGQISSEVPQNLSASRPQDRQFILSSKKLLLSDSGFYLCAWSEARLGTQYFGPGTRLLVL.

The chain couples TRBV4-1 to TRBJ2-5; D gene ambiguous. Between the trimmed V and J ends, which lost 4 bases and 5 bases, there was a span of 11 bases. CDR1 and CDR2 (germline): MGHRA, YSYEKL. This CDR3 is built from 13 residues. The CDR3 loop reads CASSLLIGETQYF. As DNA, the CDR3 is TGCGCCAGCAGCCTATTAATCGGGGAGACCCAGTACTTC.

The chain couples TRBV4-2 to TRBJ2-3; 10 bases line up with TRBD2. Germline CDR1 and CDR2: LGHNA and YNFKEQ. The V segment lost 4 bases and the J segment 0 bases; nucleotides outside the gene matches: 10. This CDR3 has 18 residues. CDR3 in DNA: TGTGCCAGCAGCCGCAGAAGGCCTAGCGGGGGCAGCACAGATACGCAGTATTTT. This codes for CASSRRRPSGGSTDTQYF.

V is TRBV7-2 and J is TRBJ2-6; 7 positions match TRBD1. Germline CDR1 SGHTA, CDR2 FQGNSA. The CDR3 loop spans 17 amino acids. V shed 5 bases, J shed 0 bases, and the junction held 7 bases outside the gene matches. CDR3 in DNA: TGTGCCAGCAGCCCCGGACAGGCGAGCTCTGGGGCCAACGTCCTGACTTTC. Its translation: CASSPGQASSGANVLTF.

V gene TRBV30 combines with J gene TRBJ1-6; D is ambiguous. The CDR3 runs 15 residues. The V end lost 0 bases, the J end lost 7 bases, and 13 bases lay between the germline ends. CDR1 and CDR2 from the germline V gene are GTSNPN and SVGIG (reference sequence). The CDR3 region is CAWSVEVYRNSPLHF. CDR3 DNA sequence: TGTGCCTGGAGTGTAGAGGTATATCGAAATTCACCCCTCCACTTT.

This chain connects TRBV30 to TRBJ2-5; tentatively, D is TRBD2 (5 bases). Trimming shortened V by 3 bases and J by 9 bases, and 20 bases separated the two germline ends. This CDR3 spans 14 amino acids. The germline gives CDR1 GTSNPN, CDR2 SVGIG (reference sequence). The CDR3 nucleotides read TGTGCCTGGAGGACCATGGCCCGGGTCGGGGCCCAGTACTTC. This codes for CAWRTMARVGAQYF.

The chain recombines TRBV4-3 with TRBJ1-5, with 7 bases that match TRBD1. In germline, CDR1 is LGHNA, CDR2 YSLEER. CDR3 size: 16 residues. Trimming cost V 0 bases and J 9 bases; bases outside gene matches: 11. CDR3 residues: CASSQEFPTGRAPQHF. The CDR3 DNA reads TGCGCCAGCAGCCAAGAGTTCCCGACAGGGCGGGCGCCCCAGCATTTT.

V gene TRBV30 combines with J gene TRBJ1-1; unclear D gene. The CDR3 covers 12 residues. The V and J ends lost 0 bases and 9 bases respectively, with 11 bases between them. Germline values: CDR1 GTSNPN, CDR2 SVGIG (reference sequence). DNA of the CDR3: TGTGCCTGGAGTGTTCGGAATGCCCAAGCTTTCTTT. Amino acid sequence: CAWSVRNAQAFF.

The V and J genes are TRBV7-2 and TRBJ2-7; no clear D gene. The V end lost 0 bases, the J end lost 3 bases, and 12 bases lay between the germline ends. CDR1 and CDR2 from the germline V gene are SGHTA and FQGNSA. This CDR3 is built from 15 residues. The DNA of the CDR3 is TGTGCCAGCAGCTTAGCCATCCAGGTGGTCTACGAGCAGTACTTC. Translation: CASSLAIQVVYEQYF.